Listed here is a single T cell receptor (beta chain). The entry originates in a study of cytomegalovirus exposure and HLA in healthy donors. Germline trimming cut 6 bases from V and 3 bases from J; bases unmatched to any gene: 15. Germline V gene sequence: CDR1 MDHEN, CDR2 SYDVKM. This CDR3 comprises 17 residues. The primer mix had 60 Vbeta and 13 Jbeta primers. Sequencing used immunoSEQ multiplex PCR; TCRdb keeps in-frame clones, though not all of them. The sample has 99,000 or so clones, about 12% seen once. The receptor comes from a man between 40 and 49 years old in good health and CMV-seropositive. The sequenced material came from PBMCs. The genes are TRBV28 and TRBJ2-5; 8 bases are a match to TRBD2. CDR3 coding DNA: TGTGCCAGCAGGTCCCCGAGGGTAGCGGGGCAAAAAGAGACCCAGTACTTC. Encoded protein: CASRSPRVAGQKETQYF.